A selection of T cell receptor beta chains follows, all from one sample in a study of prognosis after radiotherapy for stage I lung cancer. TCRdb fed the multiplex PCR reads into MiXCR, producing one record per CDR3 protein. The table records 13,000 or so distinct CDR3 sequences, nearly 55% of them present only once. This specimen was PBMCs, taken before or after stereotactic body radiation therapy (not recorded which). These receptors all come from a donor over 45 with non-small cell lung cancer. CDR3s include the opening cysteine and the closing phenylalanine or tryptophan. The D gene is left open where the match is weak. Expanded clones are given a class, and other clones once, few, many or no size at all.

V gene	D gene	J gene	clone size	CDR3 DNA	CDR3 protein
TRBV27	TRBD1	TRBJ2-7	-	TGTGCCAGCGGGCGGACAGGGGGTTCCTACGAGCAGTACTTC	CASGRTGGSYEQYF
TRBV12-3/TRBV12-4	-	TRBJ1-1	-	TGTGCCAGCACCTTGTCGGCCCACACTGAAGCTTTCTTT	CASTLSAHTEAFF
TRBV12-3/TRBV12-4	-	TRBJ2-5	-	TGTGCCAGCATCCGGGACAATCAAGAGACCCAGTACTTC	CASIRDNQETQYF
TRBV12-3/TRBV12-4	TRBD2	TRBJ2-7	medium-sized	TGTGCCAGCAGCCAATTAGCGGGGCCCTCCTACGAGCAGTACTTC	CASSQLAGPSYEQYF
TRBV5-5	-	TRBJ1-3	medium-sized	TGTGCCAGCAGCTTGGACAGGCCCCGCGGAAACACCATATATTTT	CASSLDRPRGNTIYF
TRBV20-1	-	TRBJ1-6	-	TGCAGTGCTAGAAAGGGCTCCACAGGGTCCAATTCACCCCTCCACTTT	CSARKGSTGSNSPLHF
TRBV2	TRBD1	TRBJ2-7	medium-sized	TGTGCCACATCACCCGGGACAGGGGGTTTCGAGCAGTACTTC	CATSPGTGGFEQYF
TRBV7-3	TRBD2	TRBJ2-1	-	TGTGCCAGCAACGAGCTAGCGGGAGTCTACAATGAGCAGTTCTTC	CASNELAGVYNEQFF
TRBV10-2	-	TRBJ2-1	-	TGCGCCAGCAGTGGACTAGGGCCCAGTTCTGGTGATCAGCTCTTC	CASSGLGPSSGDQLF
TRBV12-3/TRBV12-4	TRBD2	TRBJ2-1	medium-sized	TGTGCCAGCAGCCGTAGCGGGAGGGCCAATGAGCAGTTCTTC	CASSRSGRANEQFF
TRBV19	-	TRBJ2-1	many	TGTGCCAGTAGTACCCTCTCTAGGGGGGCCTACAATGAGCAGTTCTTC	CASSTLSRGAYNEQFF
TRBV6-2/TRBV6-3	TRBD1	TRBJ2-7	medium-sized	TGTGCCAGCAGTTACTCCCAGGGGGCTGTCGAGCAGTACTTC	CASSYSQGAVEQYF
TRBV11-2	TRBD1	TRBJ2-7	medium-sized	TGTGCCAGCAGCCGGGACAGGGTTTACGAGCAGTACTTC	CASSRDRVYEQYF
TRBV6-1	TRBD1	TRBJ2-1	medium-sized	TGTGCCAGCAAAGGGCAGGGGGTCTACAATGAGCAGTTCTTC	CASKGQGVYNEQFF
TRBV2	-	TRBJ1-1	many	TGTGCCAGCAGCCCTACAAATGCGGCTTTCTTT	CASSPTNAAFF
TRBV28	TRBD2	TRBJ2-1	-	TGTGCCATCAGTGTCTCAAGACTAGCGGGATTTCGTTCCTACAATGAGCAGTTCTTC	CAISVSRLAGFRSYNEQFF
TRBV15	-	TRBJ2-2	many	TGTGCCACCAGCGAAAATGGCGGAGCTAACACCGGGGAGCTGTTTTTT	CATSENGGANTGELFF
TRBV11-2	-	TRBJ2-1	medium-sized	TGTGCCAGCAGCTTAGATCCGGGGGCGGTAAGTGAGCAGTTCTTC	CASSLDPGAVSEQFF
TRBV19	-	TRBJ2-7	once	TGTGCCAGTAGTATGGCCCTTGGCGAGCAGTACTTC	CASSMALGEQYF
TRBV5-4	-	TRBJ2-7	many	TGTGCCAGCAGCTTAGTTGGGGTACACGAGCAGTACTTC	CASSLVGVHEQYF
TRBV27	-	TRBJ2-7	medium-sized	TGTGCCAGCAGTTTGGGGCGGGCCGCCGAGCAGTACTTC	CASSLGRAAEQYF